This TCR beta chain derives from a study of beta chain features in type 1 diabetes. The CDR3 is 14 amino acids. J was trimmed by 3 bases and V by 4 bases; bases with no gene match: 6. Germline loops: CDR1 SGDLS, CDR2 YYNGEE. The study reverse transcribed the entire isolated RNA, so it sequenced expressed TCRB transcripts. TCRdb's table, derived via immunoSEQ multiplex PCR, lists solely in-frame clones and lacks some. The table records 450,000 to 550,000 clones, about 29% of them present only once. Each sorted population was over 98% pure. The TCR originated in a man between 18 and 35 years old in good health. The sequenced sample was naive CD4+ T cells from blood. This chain joins TRBV9 and TRBJ2-7; 8 positions match TRBD1. CDR3 DNA sequence: TGTGCCAGCAGCCAAGCCGGGACAGGCTACGAGCAGTACTTC. Encoded protein: CASSQAGTGYEQYF.